A selection of T cell receptor beta chains follows, all from one sample in a study of shared clonotypes between healthy human individuals. Clones were read by immunoSEQ multiplex PCR, and TCRdb kept only the in-frame ones, dropping some. The sample records about 2 million clones, roughly 94% being singletons. The material sequenced was naive CD4+ T cells sorted from blood. These receptors were obtained from a young man in good health. Each CDR3 is given with its conserved first and last residue. Fields, in order: V gene, D gene, clone size, J gene, CDR3 protein, CDR3 DNA. The D gene is left open where the match is weak. Not all rows give a size; the values are once, few, many and, for expanded clones, a class.

>TRBV27|TRBD2|once|TRBJ2-7
CASSLRVSGRAPSYEQYF
TGTGCCAGCAGTTTACGGGTAAGCGGGAGAGCTCCTTCCTACGAGCAGTACTTC
>TRBV7-8|-|few|TRBJ2-3
CASSLDGTDTQYF
TGTGCCAGCAGCTTAGATGGCACAGATACGCAGTATTTT
>TRBV5-1|-|-|TRBJ1-1
CASSLNSRFEAFF
TGCGCCAGCAGCTTGAACTCACGCTTTGAAGCTTTCTTT
>TRBV19|TRBD1|-|TRBJ2-2
CASSKGTGYTGELFF
TGTGCCAGTAGTAAAGGGACAGGTTACACCGGGGAGCTGTTTTTT
>TRBV11-3|-|-|TRBJ2-1
CASSLAGEVSEQFF
TGTGCCAGCAGCTTAGCGGGAGAAGTAAGTGAGCAGTTCTTC
>TRBV6-5|-|-|TRBJ2-7
CASSYGLSYEQYF
TGTGCCAGCAGTTACGGGCTTTCCTACGAGCAGTACTTC
>TRBV7-2|TRBD2|-|TRBJ2-1
CASSRGTSGRIFSYNEQFF
TGTGCCAGCAGCCGGGGAACTAGCGGGCGAATATTCTCCTACAATGAGCAGTTCTTC
>TRBV6-7|-|-|TRBJ2-3
CAGTSMTDTQYF
TGTGCCGGGACCTCGATGACAGATACGCAGTATTTT
>TRBV27|-|few|TRBJ1-2
CASSYSLNYGYTF
TGTGCCAGCAGTTACAGTCTTAACTATGGCTACACCTTC
>TRBV4-1|TRBD1|-|TRBJ2-3
CASSPRQGASTDTQYF
TGCGCCAGCAGCCCTCGACAGGGGGCTAGCACAGATACGCAGTATTTT
>TRBV5-1|-|-|TRBJ2-3
CASSLPGVSTTDTQYF
TGCGCCAGCAGCTTGCCGGGCGTGAGTACGACAGATACGCAGTATTTT
>TRBV6-6|-|-|TRBJ2-2
CASRQTQGRVTGELFF
TGTGCCAGCAGACAAACTCAAGGGCGAGTTACCGGGGAGCTGTTTTTT
>TRBV27|TRBD2|-|TRBJ2-1
CASSPAVGGRLYNEQFF
TGTGCCAGCAGTCCTGCAGTTGGCGGGAGACTTTACAATGAGCAGTTCTTC